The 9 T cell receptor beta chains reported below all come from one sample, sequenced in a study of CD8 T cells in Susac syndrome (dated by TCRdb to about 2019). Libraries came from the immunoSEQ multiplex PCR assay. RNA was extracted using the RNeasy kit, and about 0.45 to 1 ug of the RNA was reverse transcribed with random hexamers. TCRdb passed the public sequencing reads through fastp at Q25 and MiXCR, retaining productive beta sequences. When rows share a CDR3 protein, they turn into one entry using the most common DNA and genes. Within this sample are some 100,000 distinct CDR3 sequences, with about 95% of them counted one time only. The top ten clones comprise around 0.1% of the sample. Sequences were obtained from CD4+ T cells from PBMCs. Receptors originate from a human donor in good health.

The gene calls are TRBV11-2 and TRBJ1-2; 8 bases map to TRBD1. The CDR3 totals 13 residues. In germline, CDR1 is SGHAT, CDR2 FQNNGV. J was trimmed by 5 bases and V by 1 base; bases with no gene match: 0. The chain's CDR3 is CASSLGTGYGYTF. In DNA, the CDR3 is TGTGCCAGCAGCTTAGGGACAGGGTATGGCTACACCTTC.

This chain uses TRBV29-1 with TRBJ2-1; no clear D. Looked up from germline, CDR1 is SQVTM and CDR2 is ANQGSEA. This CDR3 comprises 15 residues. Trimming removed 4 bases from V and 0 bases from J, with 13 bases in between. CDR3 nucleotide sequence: TGCAGCGTTGTACCTAGGGATTACTCCTACAATGAGCAGTTCTTC. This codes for CSVVPRDYSYNEQFF.

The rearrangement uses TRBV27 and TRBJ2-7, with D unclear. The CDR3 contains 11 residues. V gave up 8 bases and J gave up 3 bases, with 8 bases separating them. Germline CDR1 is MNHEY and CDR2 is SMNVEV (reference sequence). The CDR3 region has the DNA TGTGCCAGCGGCGACATCTACGAGCAGTACTTC. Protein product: CASGDIYEQYF.

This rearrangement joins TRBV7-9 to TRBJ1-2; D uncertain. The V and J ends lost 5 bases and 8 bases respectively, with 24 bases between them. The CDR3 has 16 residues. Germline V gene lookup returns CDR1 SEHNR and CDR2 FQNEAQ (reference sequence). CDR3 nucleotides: TGTGCCAGCAGCGCACCCACGATCCGGGAGGGAGGGGGCTACACCTTC. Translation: CASSAPTIREGGGYTF.

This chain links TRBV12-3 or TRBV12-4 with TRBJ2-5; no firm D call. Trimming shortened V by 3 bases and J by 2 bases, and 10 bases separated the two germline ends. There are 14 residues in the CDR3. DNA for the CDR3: TGTGCCAGCAGTTTTGCGGACGGGCAAGAGACCCAGTACTTC. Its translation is CASSFADGQETQYF.

CDR3 residues: CASSRTSGSLNEQYF. CDR3 nucleotides: TGCGCCAGCAGCCGGACTAGCGGGAGTCTCAACGAGCAGTACTTC. J is TRBJ2-7 and V is TRBV5-1; TRBD2 agrees at 13 bases. The CDR3 extends over 15 amino acids. V lost 4 bases to trimming and J lost 5 bases; unmatched junction nucleotides: 6. Per the germline V gene, CDR1 is SGHRS and CDR2 is YFSETQ. The full variable domain, with the rest looked up from reference TRBV5-1 and TRBJ2-7, is KAGVTQTPRYLIKTRGQQVTLSCSPISGHRSVSWYQQTPGQGLQFLFEYFSETQRNKGNFPGRFSGRQFSNSRSEMNVSTLELGDSALYLCASSRTSGSLNEQYFGPGTRLTVT.

For the CDR3, the DNA is TGCGCCAGCAGCCAAGATCTACTGGTCCGGGTGCGGGACAACACCGGGGAGCTGTTTTTT. Translating gives CASSQDLLVRVRDNTGELFF. V and J are TRBV4-1 and TRBJ2-2; possibly TRBD2 for D (6 bases). This CDR3 region has 20 residues. V lost 0 bases, J lost 2 bases, and 22 bases lay in between. CDR1 MGHRA and CDR2 YSYEKL come from the germline V gene.

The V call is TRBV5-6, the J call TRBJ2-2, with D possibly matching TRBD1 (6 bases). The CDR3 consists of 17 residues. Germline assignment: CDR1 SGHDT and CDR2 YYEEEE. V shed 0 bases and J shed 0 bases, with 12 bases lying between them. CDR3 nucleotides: TGTGCCAGCAGCTTGGGCATCGGGACATCGAACACCGGGGAGCTGTTTTTT. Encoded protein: CASSLGIGTSNTGELFF.

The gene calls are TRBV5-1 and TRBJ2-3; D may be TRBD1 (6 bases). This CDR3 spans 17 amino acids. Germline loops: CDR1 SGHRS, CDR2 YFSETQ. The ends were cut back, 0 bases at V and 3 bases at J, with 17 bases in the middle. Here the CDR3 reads CASSLATSGAGTDTQYF. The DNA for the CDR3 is TGCGCCAGCAGCTTGGCCACATCAGGGGCCGGGACAGATACGCAGTATTTT. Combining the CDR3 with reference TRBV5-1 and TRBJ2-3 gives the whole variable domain KAGVTQTPRYLIKTRGQQVTLSCSPISGHRSVSWYQQTPGQGLQFLFEYFSETQRNKGNFPGRFSGRQFSNSRSEMNVSTLELGDSALYLCASSLATSGAGTDTQYFGPGTRLTVL.